The 9 T cell receptor beta chains below come from one sample, sequenced in a study of blood T cell repertoires in COVID-19. Here immunoSEQ multiplex PCR was the method, and the copy in TCRdb shows in-frame clones only, minus some. The sample lists some 130,000 clones; approximately 90% were seen once. The specimen was peripheral blood. These receptors all stem from a man aged 45 to 65 with active or convalescent COVID-19.

The chain couples TRBV12-5 to TRBJ2-2; D remains unclear. The length of the CDR3 is 12 residues. Germline V lookup: CDR1 LGHNT, CDR2 FRNRAP. V lost 6 bases and J 3 bases, leaving 5 bases between the germline ends. CDR3 region: CASGLDTGELFF. The CDR3 DNA is TGTGCTAGTGGCCTTGACACCGGGGAGCTGTTTTTT.

The CDR3: CASPITANTGELFF. As DNA, the CDR3 is TGTGCCAGTCCTATAACGGCGAACACCGGGGAGCTGTTTTTT. The chain employs TRBV19 and TRBJ2-2; D not resolved. V dropped 8 bases and J dropped 0 bases, with 10 bases sitting between them. CDR1 and CDR2 from the germline V gene are LNHDA and SQIVND (reference sequence). This CDR3 comprises 14 residues. Complete variable domain (other parts from reference TRBV19 and TRBJ2-2): DGGITQSPKYLFRKEGQNVTLSCEQNLNHDAMYWYRQDPGQGLRLIYYSQIVNDFQKGDIAEGYSVSREKKESFPLTVTSAQKNPTAFYLCASPITANTGELFFGEGSRLTVL.

The V gene is TRBV7-2, the J gene TRBJ2-7; D perhaps matches TRBD2 (6 bases). From germline, CDR1 is SGHTA and CDR2 FQGNSA. The CDR3 length is 16 residues. Trimming pared 5 bases from V and 1 base from J, leaving 18 bases between. The CDR3 bases are TGTGCCAGCAGCGCCGATGGGGGGTATAGTTCCTACGAGCAGTACTTC. This gives the protein CASSADGGYSSYEQYF.

The rearrangement uses TRBV4-2 and TRBJ2-7; possible D gene TRBD2, 6 bases. Deletions cut 0 bases from V and 2 bases from J, with 23 bases between. CDR3 size: 19 residues. Germline V gives CDR1 LGHNA, CDR2 YNFKEQ. CDR3 nucleotides: TGTGCCAGCAGCCAAGACGCCCCTCACGGTGGCGGGGCCACCTACGAGCAGTACTTC. This translates into CASSQDAPHGGGATYEQYF.

This rearrangement joins TRBV14 to TRBJ2-4, with D possibly being TRBD2 (5 bases). V was cut by 4 bases and J by 6 bases, with 10 bases left in between. The CDR3 extends over 13 amino acids. CDR1 SGHDN and CDR2 FVKESK come from the germline V gene. CDR3 DNA: TGTGCCAGCAGCCCGGTAGGGAGAAACATTCAGTACTTC. This sequence encodes CASSPVGRNIQYF.

This clone showed up just once. The chain employs TRBV11-2 and TRBJ2-2, with D maybe TRBD1 (5 bases). The germline CDR1 and CDR2 sequences are SGHAT and FQNNGV. This CDR3 spans 15 amino acids. The V and J ends lost 5 bases and 0 bases respectively, with 10 bases between them. The chain's CDR3 is CASSTSGTNTGELFF. The CDR3 DNA is TGTGCCAGCAGCACCTCAGGGACGAACACCGGGGAGCTGTTTTTT.

The chain has TRBV7-8 and TRBJ1-4; D is possibly TRBD1 (5 bases). Per germline, CDR1 SGHVS and CDR2 FQNEAQ. Trimming pared 4 bases from V and 4 bases from J, leaving 19 bases between. This CDR3 contains 17 residues. The CDR3 DNA reads as TGTGCCAGCAGCTCGACCCAGCCACAGGAGCTTAATGAAAAACTGTTTTTT. As protein: CASSSTQPQELNEKLFF.

Sample share makes this clone large. J is TRBJ2-3 and V is TRBV6-2 or TRBV6-3, with 7 positions matching TRBD1. V was clipped by 7 bases and J by 3 bases; unmatched bases: 10. The CDR3 covers 15 residues. The germline V gene has CDR1 MNHEY and CDR2 SVGEGT. CDR3 loop: CASNPRGLQTDTQYF. CDR3 DNA sequence: TGTGCCAGCAACCCGAGGGGGCTACAGACAGATACGCAGTATTTT.

A single count supports this clone. This rearrangement joins TRBV5-4 to TRBJ2-7, with TRBD2 as a possible D gene (6 bases). Germline CDR1 is SGHNT and CDR2 is YYREEE (reference sequence). This CDR3 has 17 residues. The germline V and J ends were trimmed by 3 bases and 0 bases, with 19 bases remaining between them. The CDR3 DNA follows: TGTGCCAGCAGCTGGGGACCCCGGGACTCAAGCTCCTACGAGCAGTACTTC. Encoded protein: CASSWGPRDSSSYEQYF.